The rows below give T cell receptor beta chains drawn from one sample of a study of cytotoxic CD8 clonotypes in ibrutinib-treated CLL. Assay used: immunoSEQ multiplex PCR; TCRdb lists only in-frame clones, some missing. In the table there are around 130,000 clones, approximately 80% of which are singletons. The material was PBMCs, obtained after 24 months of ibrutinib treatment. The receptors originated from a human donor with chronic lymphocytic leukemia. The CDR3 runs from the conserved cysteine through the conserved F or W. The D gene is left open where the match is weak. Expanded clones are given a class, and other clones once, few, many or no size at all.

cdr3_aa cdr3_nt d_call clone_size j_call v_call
CASSLYSVGQLNTEAFF TGTGCCAGCAGTTTATACTCCGTGGGCCAGCTGAACACTGAAGCTTTCTTT NA few TRBJ1-1 TRBV28
CASSASGQYTPQHF TGTGCCAGCAGCGCCTCGGGACAGTACACTCCCCAGCATTTT TRBD1 NA TRBJ1-5 TRBV9
CASSLAVRQDYEQYF TGTGCCAGCAGCTTAGCCGTTAGACAGGACTACGAGCAGTACTTC NA NA TRBJ2-7 TRBV13
CASSFTGGTEAFF TGTGCCAGCAGCTTCACAGGGGGCACTGAAGCTTTCTTT TRBD1 NA TRBJ1-1 TRBV7-9
CASSLSGTGGREQYF TGTGCCAGCAGCCTGTCCGGGACAGGGGGCCGGGAGCAGTACTTC TRBD1 NA TRBJ2-7 TRBV5-4
CSVDPAGQETQYF TGCAGCGTTGATCCGGCAGGACAAGAGACCCAGTACTTC NA NA TRBJ2-5 TRBV29-1
CSVRTRDRATNTGELFF TGCAGCGTAAGAACCCGGGACAGGGCCACGAACACCGGGGAGCTGTTTTTT TRBD1 NA TRBJ2-2 TRBV29-1
CASTAFGGRRSNTGELFF TGTGCCAGCACCGCTTTCGGGGGGCGAAGGAGCAACACCGGGGAGCTGTTTTTT NA NA TRBJ2-2 TRBV5-4
CASSSNLQGQGMYF TGTGCCAGCAGTTCAAACCTTCAAGGACAGGGAATGTACTTC TRBD1 NA TRBJ2-7 TRBV28
CASSVRQGHGYTF TGCGCCAGCAGTGTGCGGCAGGGGCATGGCTACACCTTC NA NA TRBJ1-2 TRBV10-2
CASSDPVRQSPYYEQYF TGCGCCAGCAGTGACCCGGTAAGACAGTCACCATACTACGAGCAGTACTTC NA NA TRBJ2-7 TRBV10-2
CASKGGGYEQYF TGTGCCAGCAAAGGCGGGGGGTACGAGCAGTACTTC TRBD2 NA TRBJ2-7 TRBV6-5
CASSPTGGHYGYTF TGTGCCAGCAGCCCGACAGGGGGCCACTATGGCTACACCTTC TRBD1 NA TRBJ1-2 TRBV11-2
CASSPRTGRYGEQYF TGTGCCAGCAGCCCTCGGACAGGGCGATACGGCGAGCAGTACTTC TRBD1 NA TRBJ2-7 TRBV5-4
CASSLLSGGTSYGYTF TGTGCCAGCAGTTTATTGTCAGGGGGTACCTCCTATGGCTACACCTTC TRBD1 NA TRBJ1-2 TRBV28
CASSASAVNSPLHF TGTGCCAGCAGCGCCTCGGCGGTAAATTCACCCCTCCACTTT NA NA TRBJ1-6 TRBV6-1
CASSLVASGGAQETQYF TGTGCCAGCAGCTTAGTGGCTAGCGGGGGAGCTCAAGAGACCCAGTACTTC TRBD2 NA TRBJ2-5 TRBV7-2
CASSGGYPGLKNIQYF TGTGCCAGCAGTGGGGGTTACCCGGGTTTGAAAAACATTCAGTACTTC NA NA TRBJ2-4 TRBV2
CAISLQSGDTIYF TGTGCCATCAGTCTCCAATCTGGAGACACCATATATTTT NA NA TRBJ1-3 TRBV10-3
CASSIRTSGGAAKNIQYF TGTGCCAGCAGTATACGGACTAGCGGGGGGGCGGCCAAAAACATTCAGTACTTC TRBD2 once TRBJ2-4 TRBV27
CASSEGLAGTTGELFF TGTGCCAGCAGTGAAGGACTAGCGGGGACTACCGGGGAGCTGTTTTTT TRBD2 few TRBJ2-2 TRBV6-1
CASSYSRQGGGTEAFF TGTGCCAGCAGTTACTCGCGACAGGGGGGTGGCACTGAAGCTTTCTTT TRBD1 NA TRBJ1-1 TRBV6-5
CASSEVSGRENSPLHF TGTGCCAGCAGTGAAGTGTCGGGACGCGAAAATTCACCCCTCCACTTT NA NA TRBJ1-6 TRBV2
CASSLGGSGRAEAFF TGTGCCAGCAGCTTGGGAGGTTCAGGGAGGGCTGAAGCTTTCTTT NA NA TRBJ1-1 TRBV7-9
CASSPITGSYNEQFF TGTGCCAGCAGCCCTATTACAGGTTCCTACAATGAGCAGTTCTTC NA NA TRBJ2-1 TRBV11-2
CASSLVTGPYTEAFF TGCGCCAGCAGCTTGGTCACAGGACCTTACACTGAAGCTTTCTTT NA NA TRBJ1-1 TRBV5-1
CASSPGGYQPQHF TGTGCCAGCAGTCCAGGGGGGTATCAGCCCCAGCATTTT TRBD1 NA TRBJ1-5 TRBV27